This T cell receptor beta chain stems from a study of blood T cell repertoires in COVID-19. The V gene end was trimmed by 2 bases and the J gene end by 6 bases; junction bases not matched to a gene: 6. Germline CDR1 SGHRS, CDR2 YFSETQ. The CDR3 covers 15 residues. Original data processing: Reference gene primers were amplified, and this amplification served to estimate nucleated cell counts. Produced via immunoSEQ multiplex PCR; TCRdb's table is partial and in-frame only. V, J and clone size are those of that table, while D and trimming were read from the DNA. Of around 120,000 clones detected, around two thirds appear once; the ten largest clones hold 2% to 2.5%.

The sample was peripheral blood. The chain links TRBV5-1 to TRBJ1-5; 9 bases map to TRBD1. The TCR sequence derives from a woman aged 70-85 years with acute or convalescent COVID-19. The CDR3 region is CASSFTGGAGQPQHF. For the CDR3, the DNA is TGCGCCAGCAGCTTCACAGGGGGCGCAGGTCAGCCCCAGCATTTT.